Below, 20 T cell receptor beta chains from the same sample are listed, as sequenced in a study of T cell responses to AZD1222 COVID-19 vaccine. Assay used: immunoSEQ multiplex PCR; TCRdb lists only in-frame clones, some missing. The data hold some 120,000 clones, with roughly 93% observed a single time. This material consisted of peripheral blood, taken on day 0 of AZD1222 vaccination. These receptor sequences come from an adult in good health.

The gene calls are TRBV18 and TRBJ2-7, with TRBD1 identical over 9 bases. The germline V gene has CDR1 KGHSH and CDR2 LQKENI. V was clipped by 6 bases and J by 4 bases; unmatched bases: 7. This CDR3 contains 14 residues. The CDR3 sequence: CASSRQGVRYEQYF. The CDR3 DNA reads as TGTGCCAGCTCTCGACAGGGGGTAAGATACGAGCAGTACTTC.

The rearrangement uses TRBV4-3 and TRBJ2-2; D is uncertain. The V gene's germline CDR1 is LGHNA and CDR2 YSLEER. The CDR3 is made up of 13 amino acids. Trimming took off 1 base at V and 6 bases at J, with 6 bases between the two ends. CDR3 residues: CASSQGEAGELFF. CDR3 in DNA: TGCGCCAGCAGCCAAGGGGAAGCCGGGGAGCTGTTTTTT.

This chain joins TRBV6-2 or TRBV6-3 and TRBJ1-1; 8 nucleotides agree with TRBD1. CDR1 and CDR2 (germline): MNHEY, SVGEGT. V shed 5 bases and J 5 bases; nucleotides not matched to a gene: 13. The CDR3 contains 16 residues. The CDR3 nucleotides are TGTGCCAGCAGTAACCCGGGACAGGCCCGGGGGACTGAAGCTTTCTTT. Translation: CASSNPGQARGTEAFF.

This clone was detected only a few times. The chain joins TRBV7-9 to TRBJ2-7; no definite D call. The V gene's germline CDR1 is SEHNR and CDR2 FQNEAQ (reference sequence). V gave up 1 base and J gave up 6 bases, with 13 bases separating them. CDR3 length: 14 amino acids. The CDR3 reads CASSLGTSVPEQYF. The CDR3 coding sequence is TGTGCCAGCAGCTTAGGTACGTCCGTTCCCGAGCAGTACTTC.

J is TRBJ1-1 and V is TRBV5-6; D is unclear. The CDR3 sequence is 14 residues long. V shed 4 bases and J shed 4 bases, with 14 bases lying between them. Germline assignment: CDR1 SGHDT and CDR2 YYEEEE. The CDR3 is CASSTPVWGTEAFF. CDR3 DNA sequence: TGTGCCAGCAGCACACCCGTATGGGGCACTGAAGCTTTCTTT.

The CDR3 loop reads CAVWRVGEQFF. CDR3 DNA: TGTGCCGTTTGGAGGGTGGGTGAGCAGTTCTTC. V usage is TRBV6-5 and J usage is TRBJ2-1; perhaps TRBD2 as D (6 bases). CDR1 and CDR2 (germline): MNHEY, SVGAGI. V was pared by 11 bases and J by 9 bases, with 14 bases between. The CDR3 is 11 amino acids.

V and J are TRBV4-1 and TRBJ1-6; 8 nucleotides align to TRBD1. Germline V gene data show CDR1 as MGHRA and CDR2 as YSYEKL. Unmatched junction bases numbered 4, after V lost 4 bases and J lost 5 bases. This CDR3 spans 15 amino acids. The DNA of the CDR3 is TGCGCCAGCAGCCCCTTGGGACAGGATAATTCACCCCTCCACTTT. Its translation is CASSPLGQDNSPLHF.

V is TRBV7-3 and J is TRBJ2-3; D gene ambiguous. The CDR3 is 14 amino acids. V was cut by 5 bases and J by 2 bases, with 11 bases left in between. Germline V gene sequence: CDR1 SGHTA, CDR2 FQGTGA. The DNA of the CDR3 is TGTGCCAGCAGCCGCTCCAGTGCCACAGATACGCAGTATTTT. As protein: CASSRSSATDTQYF.

The V and J genes are TRBV18 and TRBJ2-2; D not resolved. The CDR3 totals 13 residues. Germline-derived CDR1 and CDR2 are KGHSH and LQKENI. The ends were cut back, 2 bases at V and 5 bases at J, with 6 bases in the middle. CDR3 coding DNA: TGTGCCAGCTCACCAATGCTAACCGGGGAGCTGTTTTTT. Residues: CASSPMLTGELFF. Filled out from reference TRBV18 and TRBJ2-2, the complete variable domain reads NAGVMQNPRHLVRRRGQEARLRCSPMKGHSHVYWYRQLPEEGLKFMVYLQKENIIDESGMPKERFSAEFPKEGPSILRIQQVVRGDSAAYFCASSPMLTGELFFGEGSRLTVL.

The rearrangement links TRBV9 to TRBJ2-1, with TRBD2 identical over 9 bases. The V and J ends lost 2 bases and 8 bases, in that order; junction bases with no gene match: 5. This CDR3 contains 14 residues. Germline V gene data show CDR1 as SGDLS and CDR2 as YYNGEE. CDR3 coding DNA: TGTGCCAGCAGCGTTGGCGGGAGGGTTGATGAGCAGTTCTTC. It specifies CASSVGGRVDEQFF.

This chain connects TRBV7-6 to TRBJ2-5; TRBD2 might be the D (6 bases). V was trimmed by 3 bases and J by 1 base, leaving 15 bases between them. This CDR3 region has 16 residues. CDR1 is SGHVS, CDR2 FNYEAQ, per germline. The CDR3 DNA is TGTGCCAGCAGCTTGGGAGGTAGTCTTTCCCAAGAGACCCAGTACTTC. Translated: CASSLGGSLSQETQYF.

This chain uses TRBV2 with TRBJ2-5; 9 nucleotides line up with TRBD2. This CDR3 comprises 17 residues. Germline-derived CDR1 and CDR2 are SNHLY and FYNNEI. V gave up 7 bases and J gave up 5 bases; unmatched junction bases: 17. Here the CDR3 reads CASKNNRLAGGPETQYF. CDR3 nucleotides: TGTGCCAGCAAGAATAATCGGCTGGCGGGAGGGCCGGAGACCCAGTACTTC.

The chain uses TRBV7-3 and TRBJ2-3, with D uncertain. The ends were cut back, 1 base at V and 0 bases at J, with 11 bases in the middle. CDR1 SGHTA and CDR2 FQGTGA come from the germline V gene. The CDR3 spans 16 residues. CDR3 DNA sequence: TGTGCCAGCAGCTTAAGGTACGACCGGAGCACAGATACGCAGTATTTT. Its protein is CASSLRYDRSTDTQYF.

The J gene is TRBJ2-4, the V gene TRBV19; 11 bases align to TRBD2. This CDR3 has 18 amino acids. Germline lookup yields CDR1 LNHDA and CDR2 SQIVND (reference sequence). Germline trimming cut 5 bases from V and 0 bases from J; bases unmatched to any gene: 9. Written as DNA, the CDR3 is TGTGCCAGTAGTCCTGGACTAGCGGGCTTCCTAGCCAAAAACATTCAGTACTTC. It encodes CASSPGLAGFLAKNIQYF.

In DNA, the CDR3 is TGTGCCAGCAGTTCCCTCCGGGCTAACTATGGCTACACCTTC. It codes for CASSSLRANYGYTF. The chain links TRBV27 to TRBJ1-2; the D is unclear. The CDR3 runs 14 residues. V was pared by 4 bases and J by 0 bases, with 9 bases between. Germline V lookup: CDR1 MNHEY, CDR2 SMNVEV (reference sequence).

The chain is built from TRBV4-2 and TRBJ2-3; D ambiguous. Germline CDR1 LGHNA, CDR2 YNFKEQ. The V gene lost 0 bases and the J gene lost 4 bases, with 11 bases spanning the gap. CDR3 length: 15 residues. CDR3 nucleotides: TGTGCCAGCAGCCAAGATCTAATAGTTTCAGATACGCAGTATTTT. Translating gives CASSQDLIVSDTQYF.

The rearrangement joins TRBV5-5 to TRBJ1-5; D remains ambiguous. V was clipped by 2 bases and J by 3 bases, with 6 bases between them. The CDR3 spans 13 residues. The germline CDR1 and CDR2 sequences are SGHKS and YYEKEE (reference sequence). The CDR3 DNA follows: TGTGCCAGCAGCTTTTACACCAATCAGCCCCAGCATTTT. Protein product: CASSFYTNQPQHF.

The chain is built from TRBV28 and TRBJ1-5; D gene uncertain. This CDR3 comprises 15 residues. Trimming pared 3 bases from V and 2 bases from J, leaving 11 bases between. Germline CDR1 MDHEN, CDR2 SYDVKM. The CDR3 nucleotides are TGTGCCAGCAGTTTCCGCGAATGGGGCAATCAGCCCCAGCATTTT. Its translation: CASSFREWGNQPQHF.

The CDR3 DNA reads TGTGCCAGTAGTCCCGGCCCAGACTACGAGCAGTACTTC. Translating it yields CASSPGPDYEQYF. This chain connects TRBV19 to TRBJ2-7; the D is unclear. CDR1 is LNHDA and CDR2 is SQIVND in the germline V gene (reference sequence). V lost 5 bases to trimming and J lost 3 bases, with 11 bases between them. This CDR3 region has 13 residues.

The CDR3 sequence is CAWSVRGNEQFF. CDR3 sequence (DNA): TGTGCCTGGAGTGTAAGGGGGAATGAGCAGTTCTTC. The chain is built from TRBV30 and TRBJ2-1; weak D call: TRBD1 (6 bases). The CDR3 sequence is 12 residues long. With 0 bases removed from V and 7 bases from J, the gap between germline ends came to 7 bases. Germline V gene lookup returns CDR1 GTSNPN and CDR2 SVGIG (reference sequence).